The source of this T cell receptor (beta chain) is a study of shared clonotypes between healthy human individuals. As concerns this clone: Its antigen remains unidentified.

Genomic DNA (from each subset) was split evenly across several immunoSEQ plates. Some clones are missing from TCRdb's copy, which holds only in-frame ones; the method was immunoSEQ multiplex PCR. Among about 450,000 clones, about four fifths were seen once, and the ten largest hold 13%. Study-wide findings and caveats: Donor scarcity curtailed the genetic and exposure-history diversity represented herein. Sampling covered nothing but blood. Tissue TCR repertoires likely differ from those found in blood.

The CDR3 loop spans 18 amino acids. Germline V gene lookup returns CDR1 MNHEY and CDR2 SMNVEV (reference sequence). V lost 2 bases, J lost 0 bases, and 9 bases stayed unmatched. Sequencing was done on a sample of PBMCs. This TCR came from a woman in her forties in good health. Some clones in this sample may be carry-over from other donors' samples. The V gene is TRBV27, the J gene TRBJ2-2; TRBD2 matches 7 bases. The CDR3 protein is CASSLRAGVIANTGELFF. The CDR3 region has the DNA TGTGCCAGCAGTTTACGTGCGGGAGTCATCGCGAACACCGGGGAGCTGTTTTTT.